The clone carrying this T cell receptor beta chain is deemed medium-sized by its frequency. Antigen specificity is unknown. TRB was amplified by touch-down multiplex PCR, primer pools A and B combined. Each CDR3 protein gets one entry in TCRdb, which reprocessed the multiplex PCR reads and gives no DNA. The sample table includes 3,000 to 3,500 distinct CDR3 sequences. These data are taken from a study of T cell clusters in autoimmune cytopenias. Each sample's input was approximately 270 ng genomic DNA, about 38,000 genome equivalents. CDR1 and CDR2 from the germline V gene are MNHNY and SVGAGI (reference sequence). The length of the CDR3 is 17 residues. Study findings and constraints: The T cell clusters came from computational analysis alone and lack functional validation. The cluster-lack signature was not seen for secondary cytopenia versus chronic lymphocytic leukemia. Clustering suggested that physiological T cell clusters were missing in primary autoimmune cytopenia patients. Compared with active autoimmune hepatitis patients, healthy donors showed approximately 3-fold more exclusive TRB clusters.

The receptor was derived from a human donor with an autoimmune cytopenia, with autoimmune hepatitis or in good health (not recorded which). The chain employs TRBV6-6 and TRBJ1-6. Material: peripheral blood. CDR3 protein: CASSLAPQGSNNSPLHF.